These T cell receptor beta chains were read from a single sample in a study of response to subunit inactivated influenza vaccine. In TCRdb, the RT-PCR reads were re-called with MiXCR into one record per CDR3 protein. The sample includes approximately 530,000 distinct CDR3 sequences, 10% to 15% of them seen just once. Sequencing was performed on PBMCs from blood, taken 40 to 50 days after vaccination. Source of these receptors: a man aged 45 to 65 who received an inactivated influenza vaccine. CDR3s include the opening cysteine and the closing phenylalanine or tryptophan. A D gene is named only where the DNA matches it firmly. Not all rows give a size; the values are once, few, many and, for expanded clones, a class.

V	length	size	D	J	CDR3	DNA
TRBV28	14	few	TRBD2	TRBJ2-5	CASSSLRGGETQYF	TGTGCCAGCAGTTCCCTGCGGGGAGGGGAGACCCAGTACTTC
TRBV28	18	few	TRBD2	TRBJ2-2	CASSLISGRLLSTGELFF	TGTGCCAGCAGTCTCATTAGCGGGAGGCTCCTATCCACCGGGGAGCTGTTTTTT
TRBV4-1	16	.	TRBD2	TRBJ2-1	CASSPRGLAGTNEQFF	TGCGCCAGCAGCCCGCGAGGGCTAGCGGGGACCAATGAGCAGTTCTTC
TRBV5-1	14	few	.	TRBJ2-2	CASSKDSNTGELFF	TGCGCCAGCAGCAAAGACTCGAACACCGGGGAGCTGTTTTTT
TRBV6-1	14	.	.	TRBJ2-3	CASSALTVADTQYF	TGTGCCAGCAGTGCGTTGACAGTTGCAGATACGCAGTATTTT
TRBV12-3/TRBV12-4	17	many	TRBD2	TRBJ2-3	CASSPGTSGGAGSTQYF	TGTGCCAGCAGTCCAGGGACTAGCGGGGGGGCTGGCTCTACGCAGTATTTT
TRBV20-1	12	few	TRBD1	TRBJ1-2	CSAEDRGNGYTF	TGCAGTGCTGAAGACAGGGGGAATGGCTACACCTTC
TRBV7-2	15	few	TRBD2	TRBJ2-5	CASSLVTSLKETQYF	TGTGCCAGCAGCTTAGTGACTAGCCTTAAAGAGACCCAGTACTTC
TRBV24-1	14	few	.	TRBJ1-5	CATSDAGAGRPQHF	TGTGCCACCAGTGATGCGGGGGCAGGGAGGCCCCAGCATTTT
TRBV13	15	.	.	TRBJ2-1	CASSCGLPSYNEQFF	TGTGCCAGCAGCTGCGGACTACCCTCCTACAATGAGCAGTTCTTC
TRBV11-2	19	.	TRBD2	TRBJ2-3	CASSLGSLAGGSSRDTQYF	TGTGCCAGCAGCTTAGGAAGCCTAGCGGGGGGTTCTAGTAGAGATACGCAGTATTTT
TRBV7-2	13	few	.	TRBJ2-5	CASSLLIGRGSDF	TGTGCCAGCAGCTTATTAATCGGGAGAGGGTCAGACTTC
TRBV6-1	14	.	TRBD1	TRBJ1-1	CASSRTGQNTEAFF	TGTGCCAGCAGTCGGACAGGTCAGAACACTGAAGCTTTCTTT
TRBV20-1	15	few	.	TRBJ1-1	CSISGPGMERTEAFF	TGCAGTATATCCGGGCCGGGGATGGAAAGGACTGAAGCTTTCTTT
TRBV12-3/TRBV12-4	14	.	TRBD1	TRBJ1-1	CASSTDRGNTEAFF	TGTGCCAGCAGTACGGACAGGGGGAACACTGAAGCTTTCTTT
TRBV7-9	13	.	.	TRBJ1-1	CASSPGHLTEAFF	TGTGCCAGCAGCCCTGGACACCTCACTGAAGCTTTCTTT
TRBV6-1	14	many	.	TRBJ2-7	CASSTPSTGYEQYF	TGTGCCAGCAGTACCCCCTCCACTGGCTACGAGCAGTACTTC
TRBV11-2	14	many	.	TRBJ2-2	CASSLQRNTGELFF	TGTGCCAGCAGCTTACAGAGAAACACCGGGGAGCTGTTTTTT
TRBV5-1	14	.	TRBD1	TRBJ2-2	CASKETGDTGELFF	TGCGCCAGCAAGGAGACAGGGGACACCGGGGAGCTGTTTTTT
TRBV7-8	14	.	.	TRBJ1-1	CASSGQGGRTEAFF	TGTGCCAGCAGCGGGCAGGGAGGACGCACTGAAGCTTTCTTT
TRBV9	15	few	TRBD1	TRBJ1-2	CASSVGQANNYGYTF	TGTGCCAGCAGCGTCGGACAGGCCAATAACTATGGCTACACCTTC
TRBV7-6	16	few	TRBD1	TRBJ2-1	CASSPQSQGAMNEQFF	TGTGCCAGCAGCCCCCAATCACAGGGGGCGATGAATGAGCAGTTCTTC
TRBV4-2	17	few	.	TRBJ2-2	CASSQEAGGRRTGELFF	TGTGCCAGCAGCCAAGAAGCCGGGGGGCGCCGGACCGGGGAGCTGTTTTTT
TRBV7-9	16	few	TRBD2	TRBJ2-7	CASSAGMGGIAYEQYF	TGTGCCAGCAGCGCCGGTATGGGGGGGATAGCCTACGAGCAGTACTTC
TRBV7-9	14	few	.	TRBJ1-1	CASSLARTENGAFF	TGTGCCAGCAGCTTAGCGCGTACGGAGAATGGAGCTTTCTTT
TRBV20-1	15	.	TRBD2	TRBJ2-5	CSAGQVGAGQETQYF	TGCAGTGCTGGTCAGGTCGGAGCGGGGCAAGAGACCCAGTACTTC
TRBV20-1	13	few	.	TRBJ2-1	CSAYLAWYNEQFF	TGCAGTGCTTACCTAGCGTGGTACAATGAGCAGTTCTTC
TRBV28	12	.	.	TRBJ2-1	CASSFRPNEQFF	TGTGCCAGCAGTTTTAGGCCCAATGAGCAGTTCTTC
TRBV30	16	few	TRBD1	TRBJ1-6	CAWRPPGTGGSSPLHF	TGTGCCTGGAGACCCCCCGGGACAGGGGGATCTTCACCCCTCCACTTT
TRBV15	13	few	.	TRBJ1-1	CATSRRVGFDAFF	TGTGCCACCAGCCGAAGGGTGGGGTTTGATGCTTTCTTT
TRBV20-1	18	many	TRBD1	TRBJ2-7	CSARDLRSGQGGGYEQYF	TGCAGTGCTAGAGATCTTCGTTCGGGACAGGGGGGAGGGTACGAGCAGTACTTC
TRBV11-2	15	once	TRBD2	TRBJ2-2	CASRPSGENTGGLFF	TGTGCCAGCAGGCCTAGCGGGGAGAACACCGGGGGGCTGTTTTTT